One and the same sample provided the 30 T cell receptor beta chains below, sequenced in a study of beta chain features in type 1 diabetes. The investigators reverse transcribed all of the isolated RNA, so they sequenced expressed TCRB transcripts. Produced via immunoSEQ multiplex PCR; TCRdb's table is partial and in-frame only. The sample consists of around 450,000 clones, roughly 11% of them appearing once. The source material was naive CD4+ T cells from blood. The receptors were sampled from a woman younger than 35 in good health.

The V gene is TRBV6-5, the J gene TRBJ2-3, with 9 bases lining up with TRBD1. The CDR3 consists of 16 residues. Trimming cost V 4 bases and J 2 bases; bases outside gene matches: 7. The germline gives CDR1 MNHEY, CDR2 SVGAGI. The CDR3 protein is CASSSLDRGYTDTQYF. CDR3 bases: TGTGCCAGCAGTTCCCTGGACAGGGGCTACACAGATACGCAGTATTTT.

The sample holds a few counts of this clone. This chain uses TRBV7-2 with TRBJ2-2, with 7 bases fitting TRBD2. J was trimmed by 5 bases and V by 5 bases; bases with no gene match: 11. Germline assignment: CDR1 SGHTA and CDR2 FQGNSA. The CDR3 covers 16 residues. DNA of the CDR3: TGTGCCAGCAGCCACGGCCGGGGGGAGCCGACCGGGGAGCTGTTTTTT. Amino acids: CASSHGRGEPTGELFF.

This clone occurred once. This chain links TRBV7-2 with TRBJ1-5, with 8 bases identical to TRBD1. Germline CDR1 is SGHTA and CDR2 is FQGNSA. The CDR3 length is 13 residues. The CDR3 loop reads CATRQGINQPQHF. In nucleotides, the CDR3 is TGTGCTACACGACAGGGGATCAATCAGCCCCAGCATTTT.

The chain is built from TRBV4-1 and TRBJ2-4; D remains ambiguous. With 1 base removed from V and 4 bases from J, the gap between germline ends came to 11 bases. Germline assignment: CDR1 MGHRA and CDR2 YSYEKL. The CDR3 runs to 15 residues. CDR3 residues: CASSQVFGRKNIQYF. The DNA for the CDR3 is TGCGCCAGCAGCCAAGTGTTTGGCAGGAAAAACATTCAGTACTTC.

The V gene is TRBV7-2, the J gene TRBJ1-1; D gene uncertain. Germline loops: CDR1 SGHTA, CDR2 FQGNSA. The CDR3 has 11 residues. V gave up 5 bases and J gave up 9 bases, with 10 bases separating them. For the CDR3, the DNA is TGTGCCAGCAGCCGAAGGGATCAAGCTTTCTTT. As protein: CASSRRDQAFF.

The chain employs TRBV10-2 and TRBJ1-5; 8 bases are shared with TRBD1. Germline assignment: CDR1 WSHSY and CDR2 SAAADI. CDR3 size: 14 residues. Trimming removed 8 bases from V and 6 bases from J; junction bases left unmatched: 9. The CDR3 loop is CASAKTGEIQPQHF. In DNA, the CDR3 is TGCGCCAGCGCAAAGACAGGGGAAATTCAGCCCCAGCATTTT.

DNA for the CDR3: TGTGCCAGTAGTATTCTAGTAGGCGGGAGCGCCAAAAACATTCAGTACTTC. Amino acid sequence: CASSILVGGSAKNIQYF. The chain links TRBV19 to TRBJ2-4, with 7 bases identical to TRBD2. With V trimmed by 3 bases and J by 1 base, 9 bases remained unmatched. The CDR3 totals 17 residues. Germline CDR1 and CDR2: LNHDA and SQIVND (reference sequence).

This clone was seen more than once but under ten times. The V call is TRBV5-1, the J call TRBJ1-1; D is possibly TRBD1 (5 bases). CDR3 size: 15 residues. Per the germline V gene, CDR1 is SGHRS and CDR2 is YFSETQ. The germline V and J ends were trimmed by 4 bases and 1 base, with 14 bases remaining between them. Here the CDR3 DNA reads TGCGCCAGCAGCGGTGGGGGTACTGGGAACACTGAAGCTTTCTTT. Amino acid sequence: CASSGGGTGNTEAFF.

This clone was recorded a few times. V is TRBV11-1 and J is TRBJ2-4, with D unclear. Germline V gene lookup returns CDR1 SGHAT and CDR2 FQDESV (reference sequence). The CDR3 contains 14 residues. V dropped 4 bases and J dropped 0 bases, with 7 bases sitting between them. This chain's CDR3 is CASSSLLAKNIQYF. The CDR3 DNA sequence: TGTGCCAGCAGCTCCCTATTAGCCAAAAACATTCAGTACTTC.

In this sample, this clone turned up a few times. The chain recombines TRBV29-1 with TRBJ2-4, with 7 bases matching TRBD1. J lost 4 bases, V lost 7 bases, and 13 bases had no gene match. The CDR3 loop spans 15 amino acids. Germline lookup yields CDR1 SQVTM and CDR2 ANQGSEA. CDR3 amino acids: CSASAQGRTKNIQYF. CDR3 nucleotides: TGCAGCGCATCGGCACAGGGGCGAACTAAAAACATTCAGTACTTC.

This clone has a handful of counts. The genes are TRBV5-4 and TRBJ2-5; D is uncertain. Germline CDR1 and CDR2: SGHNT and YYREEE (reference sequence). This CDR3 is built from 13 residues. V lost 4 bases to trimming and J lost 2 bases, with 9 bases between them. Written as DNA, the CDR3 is TGTGCCAGCAGCGAACTGAATCAAGAGACCCAGTACTTC. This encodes CASSELNQETQYF.

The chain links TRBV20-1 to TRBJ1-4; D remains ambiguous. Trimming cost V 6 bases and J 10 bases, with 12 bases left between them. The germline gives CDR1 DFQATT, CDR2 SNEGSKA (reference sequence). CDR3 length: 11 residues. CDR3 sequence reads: CSAHGGGKLFF. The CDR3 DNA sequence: TGCAGTGCACACGGCGGAGGAAAACTGTTTTTT.

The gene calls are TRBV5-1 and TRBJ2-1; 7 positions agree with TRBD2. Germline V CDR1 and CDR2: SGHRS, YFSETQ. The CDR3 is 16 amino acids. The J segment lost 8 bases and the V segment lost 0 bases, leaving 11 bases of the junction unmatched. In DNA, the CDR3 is TGCGCCAGCAGCTTGGGACTAGCTTACCTCACCGATGAGCAGTTCTTC. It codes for CASSLGLAYLTDEQFF.

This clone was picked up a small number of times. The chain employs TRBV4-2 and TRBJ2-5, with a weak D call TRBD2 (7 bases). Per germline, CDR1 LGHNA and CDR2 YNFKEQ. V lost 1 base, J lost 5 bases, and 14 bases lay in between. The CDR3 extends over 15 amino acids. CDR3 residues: CASSQGRGGDETQYF. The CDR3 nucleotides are TGTGCCAGCAGCCAAGGTCGAGGGGGGGATGAGACCCAGTACTTC.

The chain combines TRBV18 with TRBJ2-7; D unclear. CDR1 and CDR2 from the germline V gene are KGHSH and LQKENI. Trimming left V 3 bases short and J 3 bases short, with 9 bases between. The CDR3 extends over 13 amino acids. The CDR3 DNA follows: TGTGCCAGCTCACCTTCTTGGGACTACGAGCAGTACTTC. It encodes CASSPSWDYEQYF.

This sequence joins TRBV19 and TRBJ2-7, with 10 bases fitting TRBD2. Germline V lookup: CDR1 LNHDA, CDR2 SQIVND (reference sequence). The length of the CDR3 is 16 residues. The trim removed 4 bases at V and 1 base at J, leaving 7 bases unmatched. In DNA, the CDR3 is TGTGCCAGTAGTAAGACCGGGACTAGCGCTTCCTACGAGCAGTACTTC. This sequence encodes CASSKTGTSASYEQYF.

DNA for the CDR3: TGTGCCAGCAGCTTACAGGGTTGGAACACTGAAGCTTTCTTT. Translation gives CASSLQGWNTEAFF. The chain has TRBV7-2 and TRBJ1-1; TRBD1 is a possible D gene (5 bases). CDR3 length: 14 amino acids. Germline values: CDR1 SGHTA, CDR2 FQGNSA. V lost 2 bases, J lost 1 base, and 8 bases lay in between.

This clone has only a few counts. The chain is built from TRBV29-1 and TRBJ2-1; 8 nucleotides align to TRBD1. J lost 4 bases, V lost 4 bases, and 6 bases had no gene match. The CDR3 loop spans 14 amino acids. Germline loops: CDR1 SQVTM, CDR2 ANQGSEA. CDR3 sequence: CSVGDRNSYNEQFF. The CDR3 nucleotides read TGCAGCGTTGGGGACAGGAATTCTTACAATGAGCAGTTCTTC.

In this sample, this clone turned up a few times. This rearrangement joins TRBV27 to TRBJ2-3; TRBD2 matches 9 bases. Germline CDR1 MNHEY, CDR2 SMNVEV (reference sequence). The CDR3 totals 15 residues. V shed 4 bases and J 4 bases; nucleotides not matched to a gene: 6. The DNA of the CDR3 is TGTGCCAGCAGTTCCTACTTAGCGGGAGCAGATACGCAGTATTTT. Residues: CASSSYLAGADTQYF.

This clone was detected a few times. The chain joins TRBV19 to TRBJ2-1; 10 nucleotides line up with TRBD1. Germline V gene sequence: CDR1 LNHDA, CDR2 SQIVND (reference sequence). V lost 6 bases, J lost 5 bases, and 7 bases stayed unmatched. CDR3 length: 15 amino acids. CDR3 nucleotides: TGTGCCAGTAGGCCCGGGACAGGGGTCAACAATGAGCAGTTCTTC. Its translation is CASRPGTGVNNEQFF.

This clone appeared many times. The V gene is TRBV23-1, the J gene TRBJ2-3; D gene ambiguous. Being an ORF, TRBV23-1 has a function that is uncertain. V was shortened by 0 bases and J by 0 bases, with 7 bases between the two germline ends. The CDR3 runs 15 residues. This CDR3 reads CASSQSDFSTDTQYF. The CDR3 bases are TGCGCCAGCAGTCAATCTGACTTTAGCACAGATACGCAGTATTTT.

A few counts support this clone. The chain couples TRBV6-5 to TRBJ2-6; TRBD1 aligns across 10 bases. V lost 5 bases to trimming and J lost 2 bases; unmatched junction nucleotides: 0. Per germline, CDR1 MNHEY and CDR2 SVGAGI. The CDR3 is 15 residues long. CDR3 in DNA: TGTGCCAGCAGTGGACAGGGGGCTGGGGCCAACGTCCTGACTTTC. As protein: CASSGQGAGANVLTF.

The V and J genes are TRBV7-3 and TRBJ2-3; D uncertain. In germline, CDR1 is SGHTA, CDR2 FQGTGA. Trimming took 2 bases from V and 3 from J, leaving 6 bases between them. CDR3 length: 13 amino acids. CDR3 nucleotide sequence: TGTGCCAGCAGCTTAGGCAGGACAGATACGCAGTATTTT. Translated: CASSLGRTDTQYF. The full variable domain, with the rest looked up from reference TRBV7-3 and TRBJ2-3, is GAGVSQTPSNKVTEKGKYVELRCDPISGHTALYWYRQSLGQGPEFLIYFQGTGAADDSGLPNDRFFAVRPEGSVSTLKIQRTERGDSAVYLCASSLGRTDTQYFGPGTRLTVL.

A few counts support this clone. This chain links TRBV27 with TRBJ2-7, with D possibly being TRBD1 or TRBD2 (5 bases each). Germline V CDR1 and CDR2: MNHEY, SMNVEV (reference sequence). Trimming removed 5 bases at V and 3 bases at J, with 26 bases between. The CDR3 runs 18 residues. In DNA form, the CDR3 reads TGTGCCAGCAGTCCCTCCGGGACCTACTTTCTCGAAGGCTACGAGCAGTACTTC. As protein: CASSPSGTYFLEGYEQYF.

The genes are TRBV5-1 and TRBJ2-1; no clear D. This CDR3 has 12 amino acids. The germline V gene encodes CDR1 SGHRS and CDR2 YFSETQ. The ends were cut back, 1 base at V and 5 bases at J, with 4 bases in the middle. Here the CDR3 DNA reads TGCGCCAGCAGCTTGAATCACAATGAGCAGTTCTTC. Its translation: CASSLNHNEQFF.

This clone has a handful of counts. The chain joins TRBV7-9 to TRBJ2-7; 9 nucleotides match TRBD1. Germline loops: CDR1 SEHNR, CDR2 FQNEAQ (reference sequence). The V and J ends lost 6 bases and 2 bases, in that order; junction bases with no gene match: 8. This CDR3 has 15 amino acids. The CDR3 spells CASSARQGDTYEQYF. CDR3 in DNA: TGTGCCAGCAGTGCGCGACAGGGGGACACCTACGAGCAGTACTTC.

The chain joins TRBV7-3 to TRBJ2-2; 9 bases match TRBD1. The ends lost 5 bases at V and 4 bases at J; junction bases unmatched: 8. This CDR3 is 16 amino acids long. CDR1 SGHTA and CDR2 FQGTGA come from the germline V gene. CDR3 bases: TGTGCCAGCAGCCCCGGACAGGGGCCCTCCACCGGGGAGCTGTTTTTT. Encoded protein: CASSPGQGPSTGELFF.

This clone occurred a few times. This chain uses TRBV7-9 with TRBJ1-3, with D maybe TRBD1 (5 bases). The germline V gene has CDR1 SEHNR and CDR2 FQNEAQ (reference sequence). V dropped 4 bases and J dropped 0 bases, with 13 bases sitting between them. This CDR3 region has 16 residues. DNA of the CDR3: TGTGCCAGCAGCTCAAAAGGGGAGAGCTCTGGAAACACCATATATTTT. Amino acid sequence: CASSSKGESSGNTIYF.

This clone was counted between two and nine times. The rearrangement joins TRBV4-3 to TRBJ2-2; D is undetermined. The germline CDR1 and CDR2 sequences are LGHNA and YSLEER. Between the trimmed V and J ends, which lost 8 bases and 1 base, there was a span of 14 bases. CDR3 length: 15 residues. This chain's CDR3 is CASRRWPQNTGELFF. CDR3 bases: TGCGCCAGCCGTCGGTGGCCACAGAACACCGGGGAGCTGTTTTTT.

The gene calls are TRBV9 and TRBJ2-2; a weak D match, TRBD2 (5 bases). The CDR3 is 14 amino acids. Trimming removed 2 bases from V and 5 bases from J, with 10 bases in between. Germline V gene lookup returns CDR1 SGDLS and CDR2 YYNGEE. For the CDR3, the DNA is TGTGCCAGCAGCGTCCCCGGAGGAACCGGGGAGCTGTTTTTT. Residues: CASSVPGGTGELFF.